The 29 T cell receptor beta chains below were found in one sample sequenced in a study of lymphopenia after photon versus proton radiotherapy. Clones were read by immunoSEQ multiplex PCR, and TCRdb kept only the in-frame ones, dropping some. The sample has 60,000 or so clones, approximately 83% seen once. The source was peripheral blood, collected from a patient treated with photon-based radiotherapy. These receptors were collected from a middle-aged man with gastric cancer.

The rearrangement joins TRBV4-2 to TRBJ2-2; D remains unclear. This CDR3 spans 16 amino acids. Looked up from germline, CDR1 is LGHNA and CDR2 is YNFKEQ. Trimming cost V 0 bases and J 0 bases, with 8 bases left between them. As DNA, the CDR3 is TGTGCCAGCAGCCAAGAGGGCCTAACGAACACCGGGGAGCTGTTTTTT. This codes for CASSQEGLTNTGELFF.

The chain links TRBV7-2 to TRBJ2-1, with D perhaps matching TRBD1 (6 bases). The CDR3 is made up of 15 amino acids. V gave up 10 bases and J gave up 5 bases, with 21 bases separating them. The germline V gene encodes CDR1 SGHTA and CDR2 FQGNSA. CDR3 sequence: CATNRVGAHDNEQFF. CDR3 bases: TGTGCCACAAATCGTGTGGGGGCTCACGACAATGAGCAGTTCTTC.

The gene calls are TRBV19 and TRBJ1-3; D not resolved. This CDR3 comprises 14 residues. V was clipped by 0 bases and J by 7 bases, with 10 bases between them. The germline V gene encodes CDR1 LNHDA and CDR2 SQIVND (reference sequence). CDR3 in DNA: TGTGCCAGTAGTATAGATCTAATAGGGAACACCATATATTTT. Its protein is CASSIDLIGNTIYF.

This clone has more than one count but fewer than ten. This chain uses TRBV5-4 with TRBJ1-6; 7 nucleotides match TRBD1. Germline lookup yields CDR1 SGHNT and CDR2 YYREEE (reference sequence). Trimming took 5 bases from V and 10 from J; bases not matched to a gene: 6. The CDR3 is made up of 13 amino acids. The CDR3 reads CASRSQGDSPLHF. The CDR3 region has the DNA TGTGCCAGCAGATCGCAGGGGGACTCACCCCTCCACTTT.

The rearrangement joins TRBV7-9 to TRBJ1-2; unclear D gene. CDR1 is SEHNR and CDR2 is FQNEAQ in the germline V gene (reference sequence). The CDR3 contains 11 residues. V lost 0 bases, J lost 10 bases, and 6 bases lay in between. The CDR3 coding sequence is TGTGCCAGCAGCTTAGCAGGGATCTACACCTTC. Translation gives CASSLAGIYTF.

This clone was observed a few times. CDR3: CASSYSRGTYGYTF. CDR3 in DNA: TGTGCCAGCAGTTACTCTCGGGGGACCTATGGCTACACCTTC. The chain has TRBV6-6 and TRBJ1-2, with D perhaps matching TRBD1 (5 bases). Looked up from germline, CDR1 is MNHNY and CDR2 is SVGAGI (reference sequence). V was pared by 0 bases and J by 4 bases, with 9 bases between. The CDR3 is made up of 14 amino acids.

The CDR3 protein is CASSLDGFRNTEAFF. Written as DNA, the CDR3 is TGTGCCAGCAGCTTAGATGGATTCCGGAACACTGAAGCTTTCTTT. This chain joins TRBV7-9 and TRBJ1-1; the D is unclear. This CDR3 is built from 15 residues. Trimming took 1 base from V and 1 from J, leaving 10 bases between them. Germline CDR1 is SEHNR and CDR2 is FQNEAQ (reference sequence).

The chain has TRBV11-1 and TRBJ2-6, with TRBD1 as a possible D gene (5 bases). The CDR3 spans 15 residues. The V end was cut by 1 base, the J end by 2 bases, with 6 bases between. Germline V gene data show CDR1 as SGHAT and CDR2 as FQDESV (reference sequence). The DNA for the CDR3 is TGTGCCAGCAGCTTAGAGGGGCCTGGGGCCAACGTCCTGACTTTC. Translating it yields CASSLEGPGANVLTF.

The rearrangement joins TRBV5-1 to TRBJ2-1; D assignment may be TRBD1 or TRBD2 (5 bases each). Per the germline V gene, CDR1 is SGHRS and CDR2 is YFSETQ. The V end was cut by 4 bases, the J end by 6 bases, with 17 bases between. This CDR3 spans 15 amino acids. The CDR3 reads CASSGGSQRRNEQFF. CDR3 sequence (DNA): TGCGCCAGCAGCGGGGGATCTCAGAGACGCAATGAGCAGTTCTTC.

The chain uses TRBV19 and TRBJ2-2; the D gene is possibly TRBD2 (6 bases). The CDR3 totals 14 residues. The germline gives CDR1 LNHDA, CDR2 SQIVND (reference sequence). The ends were cut back, 6 bases at V and 7 bases at J, with 15 bases in the middle. CDR3 DNA: TGTGCCAGTAGGTTGGGGACTTTCCACGGGGAGCTGTTTTTT. Its protein product is CASRLGTFHGELFF.

V is TRBV4-1 and J is TRBJ1-2, with TRBD1 matching over 9 bases. J was trimmed by 2 bases and V by 2 bases; bases with no gene match: 3. The CDR3 is 15 residues long. In germline, CDR1 is MGHRA, CDR2 YSYEKL. CDR3 DNA: TGCGCCAGCAGCCAACCCGGGACAGGGAACTATGGCTACACCTTC. This encodes CASSQPGTGNYGYTF.

J is TRBJ1-2 and V is TRBV18; D remains unclear. CDR3 size: 12 residues. The germline V gene has CDR1 KGHSH and CDR2 LQKENI. V was trimmed by 4 bases and J by 5 bases, leaving 8 bases between them. The CDR3 region has the DNA TGTGCCAGCTCACTTCCCAATTATGGCTACACCTTC. It yields the protein CASSLPNYGYTF.

This sequence joins TRBV13 and TRBJ1-3; D remains ambiguous. The germline CDR1 and CDR2 sequences are PRHDT and FYEKMQ (reference sequence). CDR3 length equals 13 residues. The V end was cut by 0 bases, the J end by 6 bases, with 6 bases between. The CDR3 loop is CASSLGILNTIYF. In nucleotides, the CDR3 is TGTGCCAGCAGCTTAGGCATTTTAAACACCATATATTTT.

V gene TRBV19 combines with J gene TRBJ1-4; a weak D match, TRBD1 (5 bases). CDR3 length: 14 residues. The V end was cut by 7 bases, the J end by 8 bases, with 17 bases between. The germline V gene has CDR1 LNHDA and CDR2 SQIVND (reference sequence). The CDR3 protein is CASTNRGMGEKLFF. The CDR3 DNA sequence: TGTGCCAGTACCAACCGGGGGATGGGCGAAAAACTGTTTTTT.

The rearrangement uses TRBV7-6 and TRBJ2-3; D tentatively reads TRBD1 or TRBD2 (5 bases each). CDR1 is SGHVS, CDR2 FNYEAQ, per germline. V lost 5 bases to trimming and J lost 1 base, with 16 bases between them. The length of the CDR3 is 16 residues. The CDR3 bases are TGTGCCAGCAGCCCCCGGGACCCCTATGGCACAGATACGCAGTATTTT. Encoded protein: CASSPRDPYGTDTQYF.

The genes are TRBV2 and TRBJ2-2, with unresolved D. Germline V gene sequence: CDR1 SNHLY, CDR2 FYNNEI. V lost 6 bases and J 3 bases, leaving 11 bases between the germline ends. There are 14 residues in the CDR3. CDR3 DNA: TGTGCCAGCAGGGCCGCTTTTGACACCGGGGAGCTGTTTTTT. Translated, it gives CASRAAFDTGELFF.

CDR3 DNA: TGTGCCAGCAGCTATAATCCGGGACTAGCCCCCGGCGATACGCAGTATTTT. Protein: CASSYNPGLAPGDTQYF. The chain recombines TRBV7-8 with TRBJ2-3, with TRBD2 identical over 9 bases. V lost 4 bases and J lost 6; bases outside the gene matches: 14. Germline V gives CDR1 SGHVS, CDR2 FQNEAQ. The CDR3 spans 17 residues.

This chain links TRBV30 with TRBJ1-5, with a weak D call TRBD1 (6 bases). The ends were cut back, 3 bases at V and 0 bases at J, with 12 bases in the middle. Per the germline V gene, CDR1 is GTSNPN and CDR2 is SVGIG (reference sequence). The CDR3 sequence is 15 residues long. CDR3 region: CAWSRGRNSNQPQHF. CDR3 in DNA: TGTGCCTGGAGCAGGGGACGAAATAGCAATCAGCCCCAGCATTTT.

In nucleotides, the CDR3 is TGCGCCAGCAGCCCGACAGGGCCGAATGAAAAACTGTTTTTT. This translates into CASSPTGPNEKLFF. The chain joins TRBV4-1 to TRBJ1-4, with 7 bases lining up with TRBD1. From germline, CDR1 is MGHRA and CDR2 YSYEKL. J lost 5 bases, V lost 4 bases, and 4 bases had no gene match. This CDR3 is built from 14 residues.

V and J are TRBV9 and TRBJ1-3, with D hard to call. This CDR3 is 15 amino acids long. Trimming removed 2 bases at V and 0 bases at J, with 9 bases between. Germline CDR1 reads SGDLS; CDR2 reads YYNGEE. CDR3 coding DNA: TGTGCCAGCAGCGTTACAGAAATCTCTGGAAACACCATATATTTT. Amino acids: CASSVTEISGNTIYF.

The chain carries TRBV4-1 and TRBJ2-7; the D is unclear. Trimming pared 4 bases from V and 3 bases from J, leaving 10 bases between. Germline V CDR1 and CDR2: MGHRA, YSYEKL. This CDR3 comprises 13 residues. DNA for the CDR3: TGCGCCAGCAGCCCCATTTCCGACTACGAGCAGTACTTC. As protein: CASSPISDYEQYF.

This chain connects TRBV11-3 to TRBJ1-1, with D possibly being TRBD1 (5 bases). The CDR3 loop spans 18 amino acids. V was pared by 0 bases and J by 0 bases, with 17 bases between. CDR1 and CDR2 (germline): SGHNT, YENEEA. The CDR3 nucleotides read TGTGCCAGCAGCTTAGAGGGCCACCCCGACAGCATGAACACTGAAGCTTTCTTT. It is translated as CASSLEGHPDSMNTEAFF.

The chain combines TRBV28 with TRBJ2-7, with no clear D. V lost 1 base, J lost 3 bases, and 7 bases lay in between. The CDR3 length is 13 residues. Germline V CDR1 and CDR2: MDHEN, SYDVKM. The CDR3 DNA reads as TGTGCCAGCAGTTTATCCCCTAACTACGAGCAGTACTTC. Amino acids: CASSLSPNYEQYF.

The chain couples TRBV7-2 to TRBJ1-6, with TRBD1 as a possible D gene (6 bases). The CDR3 is 15 amino acids. The V and J ends lost 0 bases and 7 bases respectively, with 10 bases between them. Germline CDR1 reads SGHTA; CDR2 reads FQGNSA. The CDR3 here is CASSLAGGGNSPLHF. For the CDR3, the DNA is TGTGCCAGCAGCTTAGCGGGGGGGGGCAATTCACCCCTCCACTTT.

The V call is TRBV5-5, the J call TRBJ2-7, with D tentatively TRBD1 or TRBD2 (6 bases each). Trimming removed 4 bases at V and 4 bases at J, with 18 bases between. The CDR3 consists of 15 residues. Germline CDR1 is SGHKS and CDR2 is YYEKEE (reference sequence). CDR3 sequence (DNA): TGTGCCAGCAGCCTGGAGGGTGGACAGCTATACGAGCAGTACTTC. Protein: CASSLEGGQLYEQYF.

This clone was observed a handful of times. The CDR3 DNA reads as TGTGCCAGCAGCGTAGTTGTGGGGCCGGGTTCACCCCTCCACTTT. Translated, it gives CASSVVVGPGSPLHF. The chain carries TRBV9 and TRBJ1-6; TRBD1 is a possible D gene (5 bases). V shed 0 bases and J shed 9 bases, with 13 bases lying between them. The germline V gene encodes CDR1 SGDLS and CDR2 YYNGEE. The CDR3 has 15 residues.

The chain employs TRBV7-2 and TRBJ2-3; 7 nucleotides agree with TRBD2. Germline V lookup: CDR1 SGHTA, CDR2 FQGNSA. This CDR3 spans 15 amino acids. The trim removed 5 bases at V and 3 bases at J, leaving 8 bases unmatched. The CDR3 DNA is TGTGCCAGCAGCACAAAGCGGGGAGGGACAGATACGCAGTATTTT. Protein product: CASSTKRGGTDTQYF.

V and J are TRBV13 and TRBJ2-5; 7 bases align to TRBD1. The end of the DNA is better explained by TRBJ2-7, so the J call may be wrong. In germline, CDR1 is PRHDT, CDR2 FYEKMQ (reference sequence). The CDR3 has 13 amino acids. In nucleotides, the CDR3 is TGTGCCAGCAGCTTACGACAGGGTTACGAGCAGTACTTC. This gives the protein CASSLRQGYEQYF.

The chain uses TRBV2 and TRBJ1-1; D uncertain. V lost 5 bases, J lost 6 bases, and 19 bases lay in between. This CDR3 is 15 amino acids long. From germline, CDR1 is SNHLY and CDR2 FYNNEI. The CDR3, as DNA: TGTGCCAGCAGTACCCAACCGGGTAGGGCCCCTGAAGCTTTCTTT. Amino acid sequence: CASSTQPGRAPEAFF.